The text below deals with one T cell receptor beta chain. This sample is part of a study of cytotoxic CD8 clonotypes in ibrutinib-treated CLL. The table came from immunoSEQ multiplex PCR; TCRdb's copy has only in-frame clones and leaves some out. The repertoire holds some 160,000 clones, with approximately 77% as singletons. CDR1 SGHTA and CDR2 FQGTGA come from the germline V gene. This CDR3 spans 13 amino acids. Trimming took off 10 bases at V and 8 bases at J, with 17 bases between the two ends. The sample was PBMCs, taken after 12 months of ibrutinib treatment. The chain links TRBV7-3 to TRBJ1-4, with D possibly TRBD1 on 5 matching bases. The sequence came from a human donor with chronic lymphocytic leukemia. CDR3: CATAQGRVEKLFF. The CDR3 nucleotides read TGTGCCACCGCCCAGGGAAGGGTGGAAAAACTGTTTTTT.